Included here is one TCR beta chain sequence, with context. Its target is not known. Relative to the germline gene, one junction end is altered; a read error may explain this. Taking 20-30 mg of unsorted bulk tissue, the authors co-extracted RNA and DNA. The sample comes from a study of tumor-infiltrating lymphocytes in primary liver carcinoma. For the study at large: Each of the samples returned roughly 3.65 to 7.5 million productive TCRbeta reads (a yield similar across tissue types).

The input was 500 ng total RNA; TCR beta cDNA was made from it with a constant-region primer. Employing slightly modified ARM-PCR, three nested multiplex PCR rounds were run, and these gave rise to the TCR beta libraries. TRBV1-TRBV30 forward and Cbeta reverse primers drove the first two roughly 10-cycle rounds. TCRdb fed the multiplex PCR reads into MiXCR, producing one record per CDR3 protein. The sample gives 90,000 to 100,000 distinct CDR3 sequences, almost 70% of which show up once; just over 9.5% is in the top ten. In germline, CDR1 is SGHNT, CDR2 YENEEA. The CDR3 has 14 amino acids. Study-wide results and caveats: Blood had a significantly lower top-250-clone fraction than tumors did (p = 0.039). Representation across all five tumor regions was limited to only about 7.5-24% of top clones.

Material: liver tumor tissue from sampling region 5. Subset indicated: tumor region T5, tumor centre. The chain carries TRBV11-3 and TRBJ2-3; D remains unclear. The sequence was obtained from a woman aged 55-70 years with primary liver carcinoma and hepatitis B virus infection. This CDR3 is CASSFMTSTDTQYF. Here the CDR3 DNA reads TGTGCCAGCAGCTTCATGACCAGCACAGATACGCAATATTTT.